This T cell receptor beta chain originates from a study of esophageal squamous cell carcinoma under preoperative chemotherapy. The germline V gene has CDR1 SGHTA and CDR2 FQGTGA. The CDR3 totals 12 residues. Via MiXCR, TCRdb re-called the PCR reads, giving one row per CDR3 protein. This table has roughly 30,000 distinct CDR3 sequences, 52% appearing once. Study results and limitations: After paclitaxel-nedaplatin, abundant clones were more likely to contract than amplify. Post-treatment tumor-infiltrating lymphocytes appeared partly derived from peripheral T cells migrating into the tumor.

Sample time point: after preoperative PTX-NDP chemotherapy. Preoperative chemotherapy with paclitaxel-nedaplatin was given to patients before surgery. This clonotype was detected a few times. Its antigen is not known. A much larger clone is a single base away; this may be a read error. This clonotype originated in a human donor with esophageal squamous cell carcinoma. The donor label of this sample is uncertain. The genes are TRBV7-3 and TRBJ2-1, with D uncertain. TRBJ2-7 explains the end of the DNA better; the J call may be wrong. Collection took place from a patient given preoperative chemotherapy. DNA for the CDR3: TGTGCCAGCAGCTTAAGTGATGGTGAGCAGTACTTC. As protein: CASSLSDGEQYF.